Sequencing of this T cell receptor (beta chain) was carried out in a study of read filtering for tumor transcriptome and immune sequencing. As for the study in general: Mean patient age was 65.9 years, range about 47 to 90; around 16 male, more than 11 female.

Germline V lookup: CDR1 SGHTA, CDR2 FQGNSA. The CDR3 contains 14 residues. The V gene lost 5 bases and the J gene lost 0 bases, with 9 bases spanning the gap. In its sample, this clonotype was seen many times. The target antigen is unknown. Molecular barcoded adaptors covering alpha/delta and beta/gamma chains were used on approximately 440 ng RNA. TCRdb ran MiXCR on the reads and lists one entry per CDR3 protein. The sample includes some 15,000 distinct CDR3 sequences, roughly 22% seen only once; the top ten take around 82%. General study points: In IR-seq, single-read clonotypes were roughly 80% of clonotypes but around 3.2% of reads.

The sample consisted of a population of CD138-negative cells sorted from bone marrow. This chain joins TRBV7-2 and TRBJ2-3; D ambiguous. This sequence was found in a donor over 35 with multiple myeloma. CDR3 amino acids: CASSQLTSTDTQYF. CDR3 DNA sequence: TGTGCCAGCAGCCAACTAACTAGCACAGATACGCAGTATTTT.